These 5 T cell receptor beta chains share one sample of origin, sequenced in a study of shared clonotypes between healthy human individuals. The table came from immunoSEQ multiplex PCR; TCRdb's copy has only in-frame clones and leaves some out. The sample contains hundreds of thousands of clones, less than 75% of which appear only once. Sequenced material: memory CD4+ T cells sorted from blood. Subset in this sample: CD45RA-negative fraction. Every receptor here comes from a man aged 30 to 45 in good health.

In its sample, this clone was seen once. The chain couples TRBV7-8 to TRBJ1-1; D call uncertain. There are 13 residues in the CDR3. V was cut by 1 base and J by 1 base, with 4 bases left in between. CDR1 and CDR2 (germline): SGHVS, FQNEAQ. Here the CDR3 DNA reads TGTGCCAGCAGCTTAGGTGCGAACACTGAAGCTTTCTTT. It codes for CASSLGANTEAFF.

This clone has a single count. The J gene is TRBJ1-2, the V gene TRBV14; D remains ambiguous. The CDR3 contains 12 residues. Per germline, CDR1 SGHDN and CDR2 FVKESK. Trimming pared 1 base from V and 9 bases from J, leaving 9 bases between. CDR3 in amino acids: CASSQVGRSYTF. CDR3 sequence (DNA): TGTGCCAGCAGCCAAGTGGGTAGGAGCTACACCTTC.

This clone came up a few times. The V call is TRBV6-1, the J call TRBJ2-2, with D possibly TRBD1 on 7 matching bases. Germline values: CDR1 MNHNS, CDR2 SASEGT. This CDR3 comprises 16 residues. V gave up 2 bases and J gave up 3 bases, with 13 bases separating them. The DNA for the CDR3 is TGTGCCAGCAGTGAATTCAGGGGGGAATACACCGGGGAGCTGTTTTTT. Encoded protein: CASSEFRGEYTGELFF.

V and J are TRBV27 and TRBJ2-7; 10 nucleotides line up with TRBD2. Per the germline V gene, CDR1 is MNHEY and CDR2 is SMNVEV (reference sequence). The CDR3 covers 15 residues. Trimming took 5 bases from V and 7 from J; bases not matched to a gene: 11. This CDR3 reads CASSPTWTSGGEQYF. The DNA for the CDR3 is TGTGCCAGCAGTCCTACCTGGACTAGCGGAGGGGAGCAGTACTTC.

In nucleotides, the CDR3 is TGCGCCAGCAGCCCGAGACAGGGATTATACGAGCAGTACTTC. Amino acid sequence: CASSPRQGLYEQYF. J is TRBJ2-7 and V is TRBV5-1; 7 bases are shared with TRBD1. The ends lost 4 bases at V and 4 bases at J; junction bases unmatched: 8. Germline CDR1 and CDR2: SGHRS and YFSETQ. This CDR3 spans 14 amino acids.